The 7 T cell receptor beta chains listed next were all sequenced from one sample in a study of human T cells and chemical hapten exposure. Indicated time point: patch test 3, about 24 weeks after DPC sensitization. Described treatment: therapeutic diphenylcyclopropenone sensitization with weekly scalp DPC. TCRdb ran MiXCR on the RACE reads and lists one entry per CDR3 protein. The table records roughly 200,000 distinct CDR3 sequences, around 23% of them present only once. Sequencing used whole blood, obtained in connection with sensitization to the hapten diphenylcyclopropenone (DPC). The receptors were sampled from a woman aged 40 to 50 with alopecia areata. Some clones in this sample may be carry-over from other donors' samples.

This clonotype showed up just a few times. The V call is TRBV29-1, the J call TRBJ2-2; 7 bases fit TRBD2. The germline V gene encodes CDR1 SQVTM and CDR2 ANQGSEA. The V and J ends lost 6 bases and 6 bases, in that order; junction bases with no gene match: 4. This CDR3 comprises 12 residues. For the CDR3, the DNA is TGCAGCGTCCCAACTAGCGCCGGGGAGCTGTTTTTT. It yields the protein CSVPTSAGELFF.

In DNA, the CDR3 is TGTGCCAGCAGCCCGTCGCAGACTTCCTACAATGAGCAGTTCTTC. It translates to CASSPSQTSYNEQFF. The chain recombines TRBV7-2 with TRBJ2-1; D remains unclear. Germline V gene lookup returns CDR1 SGHTA and CDR2 FQGNSA. Trimming pared 5 bases from V and 1 base from J, leaving 12 bases between. The length of the CDR3 is 15 residues.

This clonotype was recorded a few times. The rearrangement links TRBV28 to TRBJ2-7; D possibly matches TRBD1 or TRBD2 (5 bases each). The germline CDR1 and CDR2 sequences are MDHEN and SYDVKM. Deletions cut 7 bases from V and 0 bases from J, with 13 bases between. The CDR3 is made up of 14 amino acids. The DNA of the CDR3 is TGTGCCAGCACTCCGGGACGAAGCTCCTACGAGCAGTACTTC. It codes for CASTPGRSSYEQYF.

V is TRBV25-1 and J is TRBJ2-1; the match to TRBD2 covers 7 bases. The germline V gene has CDR1 MGHDK and CDR2 SYGVNS. The CDR3 spans 16 residues. V dropped 6 bases and J dropped 6; count of bases not matched to a gene: 14. In nucleotides, the CDR3 is TGTGCCAGCAGCCCCGTGGGGGGAGGGGTAGGCAATGAGCAGTTCTTC. Amino acids: CASSPVGGGVGNEQFF.

This clonotype was detected a few times. This rearrangement joins TRBV5-1 to TRBJ2-7; 7 bases line up with TRBD2. The V segment lost 2 bases and the J segment 1 base; nucleotides outside the gene matches: 9. This CDR3 region has 16 residues. Per the germline V gene, CDR1 is SGHRS and CDR2 is YFSETQ. Written as DNA, the CDR3 is TGCGCCAGCAGCTTAGCCCTAGCGGCGGGATCCTACGAGCAGTACTTC. Translation gives CASSLALAAGSYEQYF.

This clonotype was detected a few times. This chain joins TRBV6-2 or TRBV6-3 and TRBJ2-1, with D possibly being TRBD2 (6 bases). CDR1 is MNHEY, CDR2 SVGEGT, per germline. The CDR3 sequence is 15 residues long. V was pared by 7 bases and J by 0 bases, with 13 bases between. The CDR3 here is CASMGVSGSYNEQFF. The CDR3 nucleotides are TGTGCCAGCATGGGGGTTAGCGGCTCCTACAATGAGCAGTTCTTC.

This clonotype appeared many times. This chain links TRBV18 with TRBJ2-4, with D tentatively TRBD1 or TRBD2 (5 bases each). This CDR3 has 15 amino acids. V lost 2 bases, J lost 5 bases, and 13 bases lay in between. Germline assignment: CDR1 KGHSH and CDR2 LQKENI. CDR3 in amino acids: CASSPGAPAENIQYF. CDR3 coding DNA: TGTGCCAGCTCACCAGGGGCGCCAGCGGAAAACATTCAGTACTTC. The full variable domain, with the rest looked up from reference TRBV18 and TRBJ2-4, is NAGVMQNPRHLVRRRGQEARLRCSPMKGHSHVYWYRQLPEEGLKFMVYLQKENIIDESGMPKERFSAEFPKEGPSILRIQQVVRGDSAAYFCASSPGAPAENIQYFGAGTRLSVL.